The rows below give T cell receptor beta chains drawn from one sample of a study of beta chain features in type 1 diabetes. Assay: immunoSEQ multiplex PCR; the TCRdb copy retains only in-frame clones and omits some. The data contain 150,000 to 200,000 clones, 6.5% to 10% of them singletons. The material sequenced was central memory CD4+ T cells from blood. These receptors originate from a woman under 30 with type 1 diabetes. The CDR3 runs from the conserved cysteine through the conserved F or W. The D gene is left open where the match is weak. Clone size is stated in some rows and not others, as once, few, many or a class when expanded.

j_call,clone_size,v_call,d_call,cdr3_aa,cdr3_nt
TRBJ2-5,few,TRBV6-1,-,CASRGGGSGETQYF,TGTGCCAGCAGAGGAGGGGGCTCAGGGGAGACCCAGTACTTC
TRBJ2-7,few,TRBV5-6,-,CASSLTGGGFYEQYF,TGTGCCAGCAGCTTGACAGGCGGGGGCTTCTACGAGCAGTACTTC
TRBJ2-7,many,TRBV30,-,CAWSRDWSSYEQYF,TGTGCCTGGAGCCGGGACTGGAGCTCCTACGAGCAGTACTTC
TRBJ1-5,many,TRBV4-3,TRBD1,CASSQDPDRAYQHF,TGCGCCAGCAGCCAAGATCCCGACAGGGCGTACCAGCATTTT
TRBJ1-2,-,TRBV4-3,-,CASSQGQNYGYTF,TGCGCCAGCAGCCAAGGACAGAACTATGGCTACACCTTC
TRBJ2-7,-,TRBV19,-,CASSVRVDTYSYEQYF,TGTGCCAGTAGCGTGCGGGTTGATACCTACTCCTACGAGCAGTACTTC
TRBJ1-4,-,TRBV18,-,CASSPNSVNEKLFF,TGTGCCAGCTCACCAAACTCCGTCAATGAAAAACTGTTTTTT
TRBJ1-5,-,TRBV15,-,CATSRERLGRGQPQHF,TGTGCCACCAGCAGAGAGAGGCTCGGTCGAGGTCAGCCCCAGCATTTT
TRBJ2-4,-,TRBV6-6,-,CASGGALAKNIQYF,TGTGCCAGCGGCGGGGCCCTAGCCAAAAACATTCAGTACTTC
TRBJ2-7,-,TRBV5-1,-,CASSFERGAPGEQYF,TGCGCCAGCAGCTTCGAACGGGGGGCGCCTGGCGAGCAGTACTTC